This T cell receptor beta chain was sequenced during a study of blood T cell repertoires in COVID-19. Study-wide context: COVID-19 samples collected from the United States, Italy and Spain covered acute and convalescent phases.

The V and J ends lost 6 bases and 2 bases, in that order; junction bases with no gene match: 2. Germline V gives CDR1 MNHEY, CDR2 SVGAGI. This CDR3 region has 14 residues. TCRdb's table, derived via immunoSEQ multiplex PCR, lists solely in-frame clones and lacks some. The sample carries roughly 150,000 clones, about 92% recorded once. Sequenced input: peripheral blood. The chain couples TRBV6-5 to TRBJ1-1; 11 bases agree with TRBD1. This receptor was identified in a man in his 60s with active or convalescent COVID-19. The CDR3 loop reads CASRGTGGNTEAFF. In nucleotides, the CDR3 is TGTGCCAGCAGGGGGACAGGGGGAAACACTGAAGCTTTCTTT.